Listed here is a single T cell receptor (beta chain). Its antigen is unknown. No base-level quality is on record; no much larger clone is a single base apart. The CDR3 regions of human TCRbeta chains were analyzed by immunosequencing. The authors processed their data as follows. TCRs in the repertoires were compared against a reference library of SARS-CoV-2-specific TCRs that had been generated with the MIRA antigen-specificity platform. Breadth was defined as the fraction of unique TCRs that were SARS-CoV-2-associated, and depth was defined as the fraction of total T cells that were SARS-CoV-2-associated. Using the MIRA data, each spike-specific TCR was assigned both to the spike region to which the TCR was reactive and to a CD4 or CD8 class. Log10-transformed breadth and depth values were compared by one-way ANOVA with Sidak's multiple comparisons tests. TCRdb stores this immuneACCESS table with in-frame sequences only. Part of the clones is absent; in the studies checked, under half of the shortfall reflects unresolved V genes, and no reason is known for the rest. That table supplies the V and J calls and clone size; D and trimming were determined from the DNA. This sample is represented by about 150,000 clones; over 90% of them were singletons. Of the sample, roughly 1.6% falls within the top ten clones.

This entry comes from a study of T cell responses to AZD1222 COVID-19 vaccine (dated by TCRdb to the early 2020s). For the wider study: A total of 233 trial participants underwent TCR sequencing, of whom 207 had received two doses of AZD1222 and about 25 had received two doses of the MenACWY control vaccine. Trial participants were enrolled into age subgroups of 18-55, 56-69 and 70-plus years, which contained 148, 28 and 57 TCR-sequenced participants, respectively. What the authors observed across the whole study: Conclusions about previously exposed vaccinees are limited, since just 5 or 6 AZD1222 recipients were seropositive for SARS-CoV-2 at baseline. The whole spike protein was spanned by vaccine-associated CD4 TCRs, and dominant responses were seen in regions 160-218 and 743-854. Spike-specific TCR breadth and depth rose significantly after two AZD1222 doses compared with day 0 and with MenACWY recipients. The 56-69-year group was small, and its depth increase did not reach significance, likely because of low power. Because no samples from the day 14 peak response were available, repertoires could be characterized only after the peak T cell response. Reportedly, close to half of the unique spike-specific TCRs recognized epitopes lying outside the regions that are mutated in the B.1.351 and B.1.1.7 variants. Participants were mostly white British and included more females than males, and it was suggested by the authors that clonal diversity may have been underestimated.

The time point label of this sample denotes: about 28 days (+/-7) after the second vaccine dose. AZD1222 recipients given second doses at about 4 weeks or at about 12 weeks were pooled, since spike-specific TCR depth and breadth were not found to differ between the two schedules. Samples from vaccinated people were obtained from the UK trials COV001 and COV002, which included a single-blind randomized controlled phase 2/3 trial of AZD1222 (ChAdOx1 nCoV-19) in healthy adults. For TCRbeta chain sequencing, PBMC samples were collected from trial participants at day 0 and at day 28 after the second dose. The sample was peripheral blood, taken 28 days after the second AZD1222 dose. This clonotype was obtained from an adult who received the AZD1222 COVID-19 vaccine.

The base sequence is TGTGCCAGCTCACCACCGGGACTTAACGACGGGGAGCTGTTTTTT. This encodes CASSPPGLNDGELFF. The V gene is TRBV18 and the J gene is TRBJ2-2; tentative D gene TRBD2, with 6 bases matching. Deletion took 0 bases off V and 7 bases off J, with a span of 12 bases between the germline ends. The germline V gene gives CDR1 as KGHSH and CDR2 as LQKENI. CDR3 length: 15 amino acids, cysteine to phenylalanine. This entry keeps only the CDR3 DNA: 45 bases, framed from base 1. Joined to the reference TRBV18 and TRBJ2-2 proteins, this CDR3 gives the full variable domain: NAGVMQNPRHLVRRRGQEARLRCSPMKGHSHVYWYRQLPEEGLKFMVYLQKENIIDESGMPKERFSAEFPKEGPSILRIQQVVRGDSAAYFCASSPPGLNDGELFFGEGSRLTVL.